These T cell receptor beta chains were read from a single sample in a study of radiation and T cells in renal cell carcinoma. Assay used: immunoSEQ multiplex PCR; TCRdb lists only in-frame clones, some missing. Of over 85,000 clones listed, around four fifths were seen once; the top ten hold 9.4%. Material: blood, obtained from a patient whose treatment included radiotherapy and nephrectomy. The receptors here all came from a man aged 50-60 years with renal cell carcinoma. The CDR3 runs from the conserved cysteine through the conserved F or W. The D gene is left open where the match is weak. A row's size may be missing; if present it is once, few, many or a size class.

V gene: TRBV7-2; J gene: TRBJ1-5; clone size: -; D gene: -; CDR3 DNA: TGTGCCAGCAGCCCAGGTTGGGGGCTTAGCGGGTCGCCCCAGCATTTT; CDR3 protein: CASSPGWGLSGSPQHF
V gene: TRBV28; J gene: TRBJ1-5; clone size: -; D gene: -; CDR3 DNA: TGTGCCAGCAGCACGGCACGGGGAGATCAGCCCCAGCATTTT; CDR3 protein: CASSTARGDQPQHF
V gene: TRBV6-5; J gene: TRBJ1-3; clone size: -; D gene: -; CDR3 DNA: TGTGCCAGCAGTCTCCTTGGGGCTGGAAACACCATATATTTT; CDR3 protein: CASSLLGAGNTIYF
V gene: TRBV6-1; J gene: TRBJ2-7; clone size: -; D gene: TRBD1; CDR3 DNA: TGTGCCAGCAGCGAGACCGGGACAGGGGGCTACGAGCAGTACTTC; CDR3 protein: CASSETGTGGYEQYF
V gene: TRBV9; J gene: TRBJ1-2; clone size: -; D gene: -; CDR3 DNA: TGTGCCAGCACCCCGGGAAACCCAGGGGATGGCTACACCTTC; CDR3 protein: CASTPGNPGDGYTF
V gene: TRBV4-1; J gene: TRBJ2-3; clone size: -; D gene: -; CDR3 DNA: TGCGCCAGCAGCCAAGGACGCCTAGCTATCGCAGATACGCAGTATTTT; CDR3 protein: CASSQGRLAIADTQYF
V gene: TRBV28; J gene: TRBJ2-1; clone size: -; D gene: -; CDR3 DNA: TGTGCCAGCGGGAGTTGGCGTGAGCAGTTCTTC; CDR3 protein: CASGSWREQFF
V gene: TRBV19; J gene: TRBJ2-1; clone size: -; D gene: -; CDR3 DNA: TGTGCCAGTAGCCTTCGGCCAGGGGCAGCCGACAATGAGCAGTTCTTC; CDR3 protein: CASSLRPGAADNEQFF
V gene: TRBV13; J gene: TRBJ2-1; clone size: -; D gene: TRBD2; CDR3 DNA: TGTGCCAGCAGCTTAGGGGGGAGGGTCTCCTACAATGAGCAGTTCTTC; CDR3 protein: CASSLGGRVSYNEQFF
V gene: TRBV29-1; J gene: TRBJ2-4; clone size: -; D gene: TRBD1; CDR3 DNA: TGCAGCGTTGGGGACAGGGTGGAAGCCAAAAACATTCAGTACTTC; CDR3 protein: CSVGDRVEAKNIQYF
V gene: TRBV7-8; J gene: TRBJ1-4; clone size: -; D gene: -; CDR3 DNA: TGTGCCAGCAGCTTAGAGGTGGGGAGACTGTTTTTT; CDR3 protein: CASSLEVGRLFF
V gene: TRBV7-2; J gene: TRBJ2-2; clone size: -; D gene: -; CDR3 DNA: TGTGCCAGCAGCTCCACAGGGAGGCGGAGCACCGGGGAGCTGTTTTTT; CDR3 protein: CASSSTGRRSTGELFF
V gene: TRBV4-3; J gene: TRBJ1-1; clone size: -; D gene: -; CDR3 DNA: TGCGCCAGCAGCCTCAGCAGGGGTATAAACACTGAAGCTTTCTTT; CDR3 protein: CASSLSRGINTEAFF
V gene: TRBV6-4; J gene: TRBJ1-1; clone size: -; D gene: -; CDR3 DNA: TGTGCCAGCAGTCCCTCGGGGTTCATGAACACTGAAGCTTTCTTT; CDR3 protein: CASSPSGFMNTEAFF
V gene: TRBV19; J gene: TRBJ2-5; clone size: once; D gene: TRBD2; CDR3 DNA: TGTGCCAGTCGATCCAGGGAGGGCCTGGTGACCCAGTACTTC; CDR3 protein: CASRSREGLVTQYF
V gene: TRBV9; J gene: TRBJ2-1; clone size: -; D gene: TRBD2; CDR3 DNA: TGTGCCAGCAGTGAGACTAGCTCGGTGACACCTGAGCAGTTCTTC; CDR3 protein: CASSETSSVTPEQFF
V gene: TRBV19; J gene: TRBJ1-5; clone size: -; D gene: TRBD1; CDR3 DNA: TGTGCCAGTAGCGTAACAGGGGATAGCAATCAGCCCCAGCATTTT; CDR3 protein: CASSVTGDSNQPQHF
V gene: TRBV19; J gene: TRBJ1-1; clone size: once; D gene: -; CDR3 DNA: TGTGCCAGTATGGGGCAGATAATGAACACTGAAGCTTTCTTT; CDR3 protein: CASMGQIMNTEAFF
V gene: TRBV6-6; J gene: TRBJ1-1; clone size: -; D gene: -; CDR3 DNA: TGTGCCAGCAGTCTCGAACTGGACAGAACTGAAGCTTTCTTT; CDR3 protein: CASSLELDRTEAFF
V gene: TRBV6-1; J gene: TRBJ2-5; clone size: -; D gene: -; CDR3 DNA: TGTGCCAGCAGTGAAGCGTTTTCGGGTTATCAAGAGACCCAGTACTTC; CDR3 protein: CASSEAFSGYQETQYF
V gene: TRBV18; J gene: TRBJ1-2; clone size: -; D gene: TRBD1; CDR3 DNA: TGTGCCAGCTCCCCGGGACAGGGGGCCCGTGGCTACACCTTC; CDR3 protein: CASSPGQGARGYTF
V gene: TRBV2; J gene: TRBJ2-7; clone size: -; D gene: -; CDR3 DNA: TGTGCCAGCAGTGGGTTGGGAGAGCAGTACTTC; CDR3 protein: CASSGLGEQYF
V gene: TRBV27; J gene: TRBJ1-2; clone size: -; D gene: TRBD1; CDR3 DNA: TGTGCCAGCAGCCTATCCGGGACAGGGGCGTGGGGGTATGGCTACACCTTC; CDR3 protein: CASSLSGTGAWGYGYTF
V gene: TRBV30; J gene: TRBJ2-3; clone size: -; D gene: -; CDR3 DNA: TGTGCCTGGAGGGGAAAGGACGGCGCTCTAGGCGTAACGCAGTATTTT; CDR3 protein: CAWRGKDGALGVTQYF
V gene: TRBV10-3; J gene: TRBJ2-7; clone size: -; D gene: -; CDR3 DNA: TGTGCCATCAGACAGAACTACGAGCAGTACTTC; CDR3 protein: CAIRQNYEQYF
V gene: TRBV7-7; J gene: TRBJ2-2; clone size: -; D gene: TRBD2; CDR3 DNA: TGTGCTAGCAGCCCCGCGGGGGGCACGAACACCGGGGAGCTGTTTTTT; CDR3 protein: CASSPAGGTNTGELFF
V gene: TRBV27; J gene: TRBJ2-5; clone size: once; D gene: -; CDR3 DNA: TGTGCCACCGCTAGGAGGGACGTGGAGACCCAGTACTTC; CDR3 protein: CATARRDVETQYF
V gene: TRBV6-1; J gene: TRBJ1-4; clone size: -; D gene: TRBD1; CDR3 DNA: TGTGCCAGCAGCCAAGGACAGGGCGGTGAAAAACTGTTTTTT; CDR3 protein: CASSQGQGGEKLFF
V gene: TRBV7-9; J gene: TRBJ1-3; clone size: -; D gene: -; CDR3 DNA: TGTGCCAGCAGCTTAGACAGGAATGGAAACACCATATATTTT; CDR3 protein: CASSLDRNGNTIYF
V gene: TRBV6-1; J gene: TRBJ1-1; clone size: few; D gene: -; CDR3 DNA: TGTGCCAGCAGTGATTTGCGACTCAACACTGAAGCTTTCTTT; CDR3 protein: CASSDLRLNTEAFF
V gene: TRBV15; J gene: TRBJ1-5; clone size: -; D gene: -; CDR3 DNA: TGTGCCACCAGCACTCAATATGATCAGCCCCAGCATTTT; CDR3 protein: CATSTQYDQPQHF
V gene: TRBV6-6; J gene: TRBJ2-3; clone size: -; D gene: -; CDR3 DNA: TGTGCCAGCGGACCATCAGGAGGCACAGATACGCAGTATTTT; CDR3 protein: CASGPSGGTDTQYF
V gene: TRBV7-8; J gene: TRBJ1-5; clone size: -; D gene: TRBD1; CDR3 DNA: TGTGCCAGCAGCTTAACCGGAAAACAGGGACAGAATCAGCCCCAGCATTTT; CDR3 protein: CASSLTGKQGQNQPQHF
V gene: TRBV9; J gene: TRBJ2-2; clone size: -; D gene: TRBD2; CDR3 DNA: TGTGCCAGCAGCGCCTCCGGGACTAGCCAGACCACCGGGGAGCTGTTTTTT; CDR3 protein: CASSASGTSQTTGELFF
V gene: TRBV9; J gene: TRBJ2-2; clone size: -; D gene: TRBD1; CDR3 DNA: TGTGCCAGCAGCGTAGGTAGGGACAGATCCACCGGGGAGCTGTTTTTT; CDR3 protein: CASSVGRDRSTGELFF
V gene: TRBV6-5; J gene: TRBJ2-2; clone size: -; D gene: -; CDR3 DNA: TGTGCCAGCAGTTACCGGAGCACCGGGGAGCTGTTTTTT; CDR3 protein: CASSYRSTGELFF
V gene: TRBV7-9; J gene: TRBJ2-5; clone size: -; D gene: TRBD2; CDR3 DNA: TGTGCCAGCAGCTTGGCGGGAGGCGGGAAGCGGGAGACCCAGTACTTC; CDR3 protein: CASSLAGGGKRETQYF
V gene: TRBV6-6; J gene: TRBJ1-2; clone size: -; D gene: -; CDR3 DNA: TGTGCCAGCAGTCCTCAGGGAAACTATGGCTACACCTTC; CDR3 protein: CASSPQGNYGYTF
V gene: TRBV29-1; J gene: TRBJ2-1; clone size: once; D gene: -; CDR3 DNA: TGCAGCGTTGAAGGAGTGGCGGCGTACAATGAGCAGTTCTTC; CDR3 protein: CSVEGVAAYNEQFF
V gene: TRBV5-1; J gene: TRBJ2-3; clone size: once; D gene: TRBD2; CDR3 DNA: TGCGCCAGCAGCCCGCCTCGACTAGCGGGGGGCACAGATACGCAGTATTTT; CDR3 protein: CASSPPRLAGGTDTQYF
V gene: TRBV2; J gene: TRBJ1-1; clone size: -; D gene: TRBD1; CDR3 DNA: TGTGCCAGCAGTGAACTAGGTGGGACAGGGAGCACTGAAGCTTTCTTT; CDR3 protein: CASSELGGTGSTEAFF
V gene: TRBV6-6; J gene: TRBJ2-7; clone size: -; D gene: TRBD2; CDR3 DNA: TGTGCCAGCAGGATAGCGGGAGGGCATGGCGAGCAGTACTTC; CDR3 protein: CASRIAGGHGEQYF
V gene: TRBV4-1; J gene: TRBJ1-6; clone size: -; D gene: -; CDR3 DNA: TGCGCCAGCAGCCAAGTGGTTAATTCACCCCTCCACTTT; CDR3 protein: CASSQVVNSPLHF
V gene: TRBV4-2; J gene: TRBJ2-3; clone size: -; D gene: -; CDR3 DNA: TGTGCCAGCAGCCAAGAAAAGGGGGGTGCAGATACGCAGTATTTT; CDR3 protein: CASSQEKGGADTQYF
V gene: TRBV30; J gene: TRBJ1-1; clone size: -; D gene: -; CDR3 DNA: TGTGCCTGGAGTGTAGAGGTCAGGGGCCTTAACACTGAAGCTTTCTTT; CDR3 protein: CAWSVEVRGLNTEAFF
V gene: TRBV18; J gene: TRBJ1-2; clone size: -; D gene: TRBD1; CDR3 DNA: TGTGCCAGCAACGGACAGGGGAGTCATGGCTACACCTTC; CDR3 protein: CASNGQGSHGYTF
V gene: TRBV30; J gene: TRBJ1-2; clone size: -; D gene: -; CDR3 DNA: TGTGCCTGGGGAACATGGGAATCCGGCTACACCTTC; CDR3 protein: CAWGTWESGYTF
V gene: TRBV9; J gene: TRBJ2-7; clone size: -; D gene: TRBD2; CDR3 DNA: TGTGCCAGCAGTGAAACCGGGACTAGCGGGAGCTACGAGCAGTACTTC; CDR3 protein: CASSETGTSGSYEQYF
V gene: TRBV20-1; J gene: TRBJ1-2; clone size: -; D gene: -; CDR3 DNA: TGCAGTGCCCGAGAGAACTATGGCTACACCTTC; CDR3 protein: CSARENYGYTF
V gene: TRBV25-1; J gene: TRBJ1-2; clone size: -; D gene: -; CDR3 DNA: TGTGCCAGCAGTGAATTATCTCGAGGGGAAGGCTACACCTTC; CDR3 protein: CASSELSRGEGYTF
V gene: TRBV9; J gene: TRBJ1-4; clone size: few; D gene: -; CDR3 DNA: TGTGCCAGCAGCGCACGCGGGACCCTCAATGAAAAACTGTTTTTT; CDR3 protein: CASSARGTLNEKLFF
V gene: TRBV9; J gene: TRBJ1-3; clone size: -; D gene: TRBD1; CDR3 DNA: TGTGCCAGCAGCCAACAGGGGACCTCTGGAAACACCATATATTTT; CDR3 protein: CASSQQGTSGNTIYF
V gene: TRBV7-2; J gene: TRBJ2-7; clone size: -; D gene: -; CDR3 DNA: TGTGCCAGCAGCTTAGCGTTCTTAGGCGAGCAGTACTTC; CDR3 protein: CASSLAFLGEQYF